The present entry profiles one T cell receptor beta chain with its context. Its antigen is currently unknown. The read gets to within 3 residues of the CDR3 end, and the germline J gene fills in the rest. These data belong to a study of T cell clonality in common variable immunodeficiency. Findings and caveats of the study: In common variable immunodeficiency, TCR beta chains reportedly carried fewer deletions and N-nucleotide insertions.

CDR3 length: 13 amino acids. Germline V gives CDR1 SNHLY, CDR2 FYNNEI. V was clipped by 5 bases and J by 1 base; unmatched bases: 1. The CVID group had 15 females and 25 to 35 males, mean age 40. Blood came from CVID subjects not ill and not taking immunomodulatory or immunosuppressive medication. Some clones are missing from TCRdb's copy, which holds only in-frame ones; the method was immunoSEQ multiplex PCR. The profile covers 25,000 to 30,000 clones, none occurring a single time. The TCR sequence derives from a human donor with common variable immunodeficiency. This chain connects TRBV2 to TRBJ1-2; TRBD1 aligns across 7 bases. Sequenced: peripheral blood mononuclear cells. The CDR3 bases that were read are TGTGCCAGCAGTAGGACAGGTAACTATGGC. It encodes CASSRTGNYG. The CDR3, in full, reads CASSRTGNYGYTF.